Following are 20 T cell receptor beta chains from one sample sequenced in a study of T-cell reconstitution after alpha-beta-depleted transplantation in children. Molecular barcoding with unique molecular identifiers was used for the TCRbeta library. Each CDR3 protein gets one entry after TCRdb re-called the PCR reads with MiXCR. In the table there are hundreds of thousands of distinct CDR3 sequences, over 15% of which are singletons. Specimen: PBMCs, mostly from graft donor cells, collected 360 days after TCRalphabeta/CD19-depleted stem cell transplant. These receptor sequences come from a male patient aged 2-10 years who had a stem cell transplant for acute lymphoblastic leukemia, so the T cells may come from the graft donor.

The table lists this clonotype with a few counts. The V and J genes are TRBV29-1 and TRBJ2-1; 10 bases fit TRBD1. The CDR3 is 14 residues long. With V trimmed by 6 bases and J by 2 bases, 4 bases remained unmatched. The germline CDR1 and CDR2 sequences are SQVTM and ANQGSEA. CDR3 bases: TGCAGCGTCTGGACAGGGGGGGCCTACAATGAGCAGTTCTTC. Amino acid sequence: CSVWTGGAYNEQFF.

This clonotype occurred a few times. The V call is TRBV13, the J call TRBJ2-7; unclear D gene. The CDR3 length is 17 residues. Germline lookup yields CDR1 PRHDT and CDR2 FYEKMQ (reference sequence). Deletions cut 4 bases from V and 2 bases from J, with 21 bases between. The CDR3 protein is CASSSLRPTPWTYEQYF. In DNA, the CDR3 is TGTGCCAGCAGCTCTTTGAGGCCCACACCATGGACCTACGAGCAGTACTTC.

J is TRBJ1-1 and V is TRBV20-1; D possibly corresponds to TRBD1 (5 bases). Germline V gene lookup returns CDR1 DFQATT and CDR2 SNEGSKA (reference sequence). Trimming pared 4 bases from V and 11 bases from J, leaving 8 bases between. This CDR3 contains 9 residues. CDR3 region: CSATRGAFF. The CDR3, as DNA: TGCAGTGCTACGCGGGGGGCTTTCTTT.

J is TRBJ1-3 and V is TRBV5-1, with 7 positions matching TRBD1. Trimming took 4 bases from V and 4 from J; bases not matched to a gene: 8. Per germline, CDR1 SGHRS and CDR2 YFSETQ. This CDR3 region has 15 residues. The CDR3 bases are TGCGCCAGCAGCCCCAGAGGGGGCTCCGGAAACACCATATATTTT. It codes for CASSPRGGSGNTIYF.

This clonotype occurred a few times. This chain connects TRBV4-3 to TRBJ2-5; 11 nucleotides line up with TRBD2. Germline CDR1 reads LGHNA; CDR2 reads YSLEER. The CDR3 covers 17 residues. Trimming removed 3 bases from V and 2 bases from J; junction bases left unmatched: 8. This CDR3 is CASSQGGTSGFQETQYF. The CDR3 nucleotides read TGCGCCAGCAGCCAGGGGGGGACTAGCGGATTTCAAGAGACCCAGTACTTC.

The chain joins TRBV9 to TRBJ1-5, with D possibly matching TRBD1 (5 bases). The germline CDR1 and CDR2 sequences are SGDLS and YYNGEE. V was trimmed by 4 bases and J by 9 bases, leaving 17 bases between them. The length of the CDR3 is 14 residues. CDR3 sequence: CASSTQRGDGPQHF. CDR3 bases: TGTGCCAGCAGCACCCAAAGGGGAGACGGGCCCCAGCATTTT.

The chain uses TRBV18 and TRBJ1-2, with D unclear. The CDR3 is 12 residues long. In germline, CDR1 is KGHSH, CDR2 LQKENI. V dropped 3 bases and J dropped 4 bases, with 6 bases sitting between them. CDR3 in amino acids: CASSPFSYGYTF. The DNA of the CDR3 is TGTGCCAGCTCACCGTTCTCCTATGGCTACACCTTC.

This clonotype occurred a few times. The chain has TRBV2 and TRBJ2-3, with D tentatively TRBD1 (7 bases). The germline V and J ends were trimmed by 8 bases and 3 bases, with 18 bases remaining between them. Germline V CDR1 and CDR2: SNHLY, FYNNEI. This CDR3 has 15 residues. CDR3 protein: CASFILEGATDTQYF. The CDR3 nucleotides read TGTGCCAGCTTCATCTTGGAGGGGGCTACAGATACGCAGTATTTT.

The sample holds a few counts of this clonotype. The chain links TRBV29-1 to TRBJ1-1; 7 nucleotides agree with TRBD1. Germline V lookup: CDR1 SQVTM, CDR2 ANQGSEA. Trimming took 4 bases from V and 7 from J; bases not matched to a gene: 9. The CDR3 runs to 13 residues. CDR3 sequence (DNA): TGCAGCGTTGTAGAAAGGGGGCATGTTGAAGCTTTCTTT. Residues: CSVVERGHVEAFF.

This clonotype occurred a few times. The CDR3 region is CASSFSRDRGEGYEAFF. The CDR3 DNA reads TGCGCCAGCAGCTTCAGCCGGGACAGGGGCGAGGGGTATGAAGCTTTCTTT. The chain recombines TRBV5-1 with TRBJ1-1; 10 bases are shared with TRBD1. Germline CDR1 is SGHRS and CDR2 is YFSETQ. The CDR3 consists of 17 residues. Trimming took 2 bases from V and 7 from J; bases not matched to a gene: 14. Filled out from reference TRBV5-1 and TRBJ1-1, the complete variable domain reads KAGVTQTPRYLIKTRGQQVTLSCSPISGHRSVSWYQQTPGQGLQFLFEYFSETQRNKGNFPGRFSGRQFSNSRSEMNVSTLELGDSALYLCASSFSRDRGEGYEAFFGQGTRLTVV.

This clonotype was observed many times. As DNA, the CDR3 is TGCAGTGCTAGAGATCACACCAGGGCAGGGGGTGAGCAGTTCTTC. Its translation: CSARDHTRAGGEQFF. The chain uses TRBV20-1 and TRBJ2-1; 7 bases match TRBD1. The germline CDR1 and CDR2 sequences are DFQATT and SNEGSKA (reference sequence). Trimming removed 0 bases from V and 9 bases from J; junction bases left unmatched: 11. The CDR3 sequence is 15 residues long.

The sample holds a few counts of this clonotype. V and J are TRBV11-2 and TRBJ2-5, with D unclear. Germline-derived CDR1 and CDR2 are SGHAT and FQNNGV. Between the trimmed V and J ends, which lost 3 bases and 5 bases, there was a span of 7 bases. The CDR3 is 12 residues long. CDR3 loop: CASSLLWETQYF. The CDR3 nucleotides are TGTGCCAGCAGCTTGCTTTGGGAGACCCAGTACTTC. Using reference TRBV11-2 and TRBJ2-5 for the parts outside the CDR3, the full variable domain is EAGVAQSPRYKIIEKRQSVAFWCNPISGHATLYWYQQILGQGPKLLIQFQNNGVVDDSQLPKDRFSAERLKGVDSTLKIQPAKLEDSAVYLCASSLLWETQYFGPGTRLLVL.

The J gene is TRBJ2-1, the V gene TRBV5-1, with 16 bases lining up with TRBD2. Germline CDR1 reads SGHRS; CDR2 reads YFSETQ. The CDR3 has 16 amino acids. J gave up 5 bases and V 3 bases, and 2 bases lay outside the gene matches. CDR3 in amino acids: CASSWGLAGGDNEQFF. CDR3 nucleotide sequence: TGCGCCAGCAGCTGGGGACTAGCGGGGGGGGACAATGAGCAGTTCTTC. The variable domain in full, completed from reference TRBV5-1 and TRBJ2-1, reads KAGVTQTPRYLIKTRGQQVTLSCSPISGHRSVSWYQQTPGQGLQFLFEYFSETQRNKGNFPGRFSGRQFSNSRSEMNVSTLELGDSALYLCASSWGLAGGDNEQFFGPGTRLTVL.

The sample holds a few counts of this clonotype. The J gene is TRBJ2-5, the V gene TRBV11-2; no clear D. The CDR3 length is 13 residues. Germline CDR1 is SGHAT and CDR2 is FQNNGV. V lost 7 bases and J lost 5, with 14 bases in between. CDR3 in DNA: TGTGCCAGCACTTCGTTCACGGAGGAGACCCAGTACTTC. Its translation: CASTSFTEETQYF. Based on the CDR3 plus reference TRBV11-2 and TRBJ2-5, the full variable domain is EAGVAQSPRYKIIEKRQSVAFWCNPISGHATLYWYQQILGQGPKLLIQFQNNGVVDDSQLPKDRFSAERLKGVDSTLKIQPAKLEDSAVYLCASTSFTEETQYFGPGTRLLVL.

The chain links TRBV28 to TRBJ1-2, with D maybe TRBD1 (6 bases). Germline CDR1 MDHEN, CDR2 SYDVKM. This CDR3 is built from 12 residues. Trimming took 3 bases from V and 8 from J, leaving 10 bases between them. DNA for the CDR3: TGTGCCAGCAGTTTCCGGGGGGCAGGCTACACCTTC. Protein sequence: CASSFRGAGYTF.

This clonotype has only a few counts. V gene TRBV20-1 combines with J gene TRBJ2-5, with 10 nucleotides matching TRBD2. Germline V gene data show CDR1 as DFQATT and CDR2 as SNEGSKA (reference sequence). This CDR3 region has 15 residues. The V and J ends lost 3 bases and 1 base, in that order; junction bases with no gene match: 5. The CDR3 region has the DNA TGCAGTGCTAGGGAGGGACTAGCGTTCCAAGAGACCCAGTACTTC. Encoded protein: CSAREGLAFQETQYF.

This chain links TRBV29-1 with TRBJ2-3; the match to TRBD1 covers 8 bases. Germline V lookup: CDR1 SQVTM, CDR2 ANQGSEA. The trim removed 4 bases at V and 5 bases at J, leaving 11 bases unmatched. The length of the CDR3 is 15 residues. The CDR3 nucleotides read TGCAGCGTTGTTTTGGCGGACAGGGTGAAAGATACGCAGTATTTT. This gives the protein CSVVLADRVKDTQYF.

The chain employs TRBV20-1 and TRBJ2-1, with D perhaps matching TRBD1 or TRBD2 (6 bases each). The CDR3 runs 15 residues. The V end lost 3 bases, the J end lost 2 bases, and 14 bases lay between the germline ends. CDR1 is DFQATT, CDR2 SNEGSKA, per germline (reference sequence). The CDR3 loop is CSASWGAPTYNEQFF. CDR3 DNA sequence: TGCAGTGCTAGTTGGGGGGCCCCAACCTACAATGAGCAGTTCTTC.

The chain recombines TRBV15 with TRBJ2-3, with 7 bases identical to TRBD2. The length of the CDR3 is 14 residues. The germline V gene encodes CDR1 LNHNV and CDR2 YYDKDF (reference sequence). The ends lost 4 bases at V and 11 bases at J; junction bases unmatched: 12. The CDR3 DNA sequence: TGTGCCACCAGCAAGTGGCTAGCGGACTTCGGGCAGTATTTT. It encodes CATSKWLADFGQYF.

The gene calls are TRBV6-5 and TRBJ2-3; D is undetermined. The CDR3 spans 14 residues. The V and J ends lost 0 bases and 3 bases respectively, with 7 bases between them. CDR1 is MNHEY, CDR2 SVGAGI, per germline. CDR3 residues: CASSYSPRTDTQYF. The CDR3 nucleotides are TGTGCCAGCAGTTACTCCCCCAGGACAGATACGCAGTATTTT.